This T cell receptor beta chain was retrieved from a study of T cell repertoires and Cas9 in healthy adults. The overall study: Multi-effector potency, cytotoxicity and lineage were assessed in SpCas9-reactive CD4 and CD8 T cells. Study-level findings and limits: SpCas9-reactive effector T cells were reportedly restrained in vitro by SpCas9-reactive regulatory T cells.

Measured with immunoSEQ multiplex PCR; TCRdb has only the in-frame clones, and not every one. This sample has about 20,000 clones; about 90% occur once, and the top ten carry around 1.5%. Regarding this clone: Its antigen is still unknown.

The source material was CD4+ effector T cells (CD127+, CD25-, CD137-, CD154-) from PBMCs; culture status not recorded. The clonotype comes from a human donor in good health.

CDR3 DNA: TGTGCCAGCAGTCCCGGTGGGGGTCGTGGTGGCAATCAGCCCCAGCATTTT. It codes for CASSPGGGRGGNQPQHF. J is TRBJ1-5 and V is TRBV27; weak D call: TRBD1 (5 bases). Trimming pared 5 bases from V and 2 bases from J, leaving 19 bases between. This CDR3 spans 17 amino acids. Germline V gene sequence: CDR1 MNHEY, CDR2 SMNVEV (reference sequence).